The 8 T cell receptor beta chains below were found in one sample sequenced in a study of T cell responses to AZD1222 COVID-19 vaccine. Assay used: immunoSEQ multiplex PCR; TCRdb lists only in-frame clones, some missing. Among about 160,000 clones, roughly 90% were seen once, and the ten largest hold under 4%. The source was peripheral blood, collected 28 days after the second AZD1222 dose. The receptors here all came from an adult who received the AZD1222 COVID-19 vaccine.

The CDR3: CASSPSAGKETQYF. For the CDR3, the DNA is TGTGCCAGCAGCCCCTCAGCCGGGAAAGAGACCCAGTACTTC. V usage is TRBV7-8 and J usage is TRBJ2-5, with D possibly matching TRBD2 (5 bases). Germline CDR1 SGHVS, CDR2 FQNEAQ. CDR3 length equals 14 residues. V lost 5 bases and J 3 bases, leaving 13 bases between the germline ends.

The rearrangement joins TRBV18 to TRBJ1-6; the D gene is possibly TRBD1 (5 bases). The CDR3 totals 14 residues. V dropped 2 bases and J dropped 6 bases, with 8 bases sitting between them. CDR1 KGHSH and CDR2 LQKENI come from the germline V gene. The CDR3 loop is CASSPGGGNSPLHF. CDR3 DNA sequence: TGTGCCAGCTCACCAGGGGGTGGTAATTCACCCCTCCACTTT.

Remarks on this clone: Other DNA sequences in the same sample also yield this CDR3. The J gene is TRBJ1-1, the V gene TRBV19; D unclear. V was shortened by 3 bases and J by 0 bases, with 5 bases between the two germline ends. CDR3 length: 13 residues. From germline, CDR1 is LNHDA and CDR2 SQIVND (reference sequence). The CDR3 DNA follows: TGTGCCAGTAGTATCGGGATGAACACTGAAGCTTTCTTT. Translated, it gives CASSIGMNTEAFF. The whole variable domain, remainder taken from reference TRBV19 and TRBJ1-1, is DGGITQSPKYLFRKEGQNVTLSCEQNLNHDAMYWYRQDPGQGLRLIYYSQIVNDFQKGDIAEGYSVSREKKESFPLTVTSAQKNPTAFYLCASSIGMNTEAFFGQGTRLTVV.

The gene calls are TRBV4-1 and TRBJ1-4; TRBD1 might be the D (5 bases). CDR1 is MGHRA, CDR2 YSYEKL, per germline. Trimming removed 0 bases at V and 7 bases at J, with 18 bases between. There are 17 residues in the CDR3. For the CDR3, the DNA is TGCGCCAGCAGCCAAGAAAGGGGAGACCCAAACCGTGAAAAACTGTTTTTT. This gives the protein CASSQERGDPNREKLFF.

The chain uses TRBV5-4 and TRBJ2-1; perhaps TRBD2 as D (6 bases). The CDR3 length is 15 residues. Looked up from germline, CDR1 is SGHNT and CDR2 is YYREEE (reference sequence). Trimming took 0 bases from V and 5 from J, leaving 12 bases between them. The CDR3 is CASSLVGRENNEQFF. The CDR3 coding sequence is TGTGCCAGCAGCTTGGTGGGGCGGGAAAACAATGAGCAGTTCTTC.

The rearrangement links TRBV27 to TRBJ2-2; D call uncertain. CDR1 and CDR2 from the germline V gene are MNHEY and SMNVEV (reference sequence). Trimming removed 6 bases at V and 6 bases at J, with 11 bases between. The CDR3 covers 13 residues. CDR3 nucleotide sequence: TGTGCCAGCAGCCCCGCTAGGGCCGGGGAGCTGTTTTTT. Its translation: CASSPARAGELFF.

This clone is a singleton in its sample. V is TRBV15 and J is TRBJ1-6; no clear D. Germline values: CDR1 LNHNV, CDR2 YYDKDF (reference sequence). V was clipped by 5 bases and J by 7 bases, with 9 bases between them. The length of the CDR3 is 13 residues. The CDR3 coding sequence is TGTGCCACCAGCGGACTCAGGAATTCACCCCTCCACTTT. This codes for CATSGLRNSPLHF.

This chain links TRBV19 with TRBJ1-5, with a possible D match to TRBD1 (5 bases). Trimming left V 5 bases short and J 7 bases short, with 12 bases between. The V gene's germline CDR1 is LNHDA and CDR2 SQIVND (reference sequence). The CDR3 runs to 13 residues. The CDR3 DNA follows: TGTGCCAGTAGTGTCCAGGGAGGACAGCCCCAGCATTTT. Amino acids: CASSVQGGQPQHF.